The rows below give T cell receptor beta chains drawn from one sample of a study of cytomegalovirus exposure and HLA in healthy donors. The repertoire was sequenced with immunoSEQ multiplex PCR; TCRdb's copy has only in-frame clones and lacks some. Among 30,000 to 35,000 clones listed, about 67% were seen once. The sequencing input was PBMCs. The receptors were gathered from a man in his forties in good health and CMV-seropositive. CDR3s include the opening cysteine and the closing phenylalanine or tryptophan. D genes are given only for firm matches. The size of a clone is reported for some rows only, either as once, few or many, or as a class for expanded clones.

TRBD1	NA	TRBJ2-3	TRBV7-3	CASSLTARTGPGTDTQYF	TGTGCCAGCAGCTTAACAGCCCGGACAGGCCCAGGCACAGATACGCAGTATTTT
NA	NA	TRBJ2-3	TRBV4-2	CASRGSSTDTQYF	TGTGCCAGCCGGGGTAGCAGCACAGATACGCAGTATTTT
NA	NA	TRBJ2-5	TRBV10-2	CASSLLVVETQYF	TGCGCCAGCAGTTTATTAGTTGTGGAGACCCAGTACTTC
NA	NA	TRBJ1-3	TRBV19	CASSPVSSGNTIYF	TGTGCCAGTTCCCCGGTTAGCTCTGGAAACACCATATATTTT
TRBD1	NA	TRBJ2-5	TRBV25-1	CASSEQGAGYQETQYF	TGTGCCAGCAGTGAACAGGGGGCCGGGTACCAAGAGACCCAGTACTTC
NA	once	TRBJ2-1	TRBV5-1	CASSLVGSSYNEQFF	TGCGCCAGCAGCTTGGTTGGGAGCTCCTACAATGAGCAGTTCTTC
TRBD2	NA	TRBJ2-2	TRBV7-2	CASSLSERGTGELFF	TGTGCCAGCAGCTTATCGGAGCGGGGCACCGGGGAGCTGTTTTTT
NA	NA	TRBJ1-6	TRBV5-6	CASSPRTGAGDSPLHF	TGTGCCAGCAGCCCTCGGACGGGCGCGGGTGATTCACCCCTCCACTTT
TRBD1	NA	TRBJ1-5	TRBV5-4	CASSPYTGGGYSNQPQHF	TGTGCCAGCAGCCCCTACACAGGGGGCGGATATAGCAATCAGCCCCAGCATTTT
NA	NA	TRBJ1-3	TRBV5-1	CASRRELSGNTIYF	TGCGCCAGCAGAAGGGAGTTATCTGGAAACACCATATATTTT
TRBD2	NA	TRBJ2-7	TRBV9	CASSVGTAGAGEQYF	TGTGCCAGCAGCGTTGGAACAGCGGGGGCGGGCGAGCAGTACTTC
NA	few	TRBJ1-1	TRBV29-1	CSEILGPGTEAFF	TGCAGCGAAATATTAGGACCAGGGACTGAAGCTTTCTTT
NA	NA	TRBJ1-1	TRBV27	CASSFPTGGRNTEAFF	TGTGCCAGCAGTTTCCCGACGGGGGGACGGAACACTGAAGCTTTCTTT
TRBD1	NA	TRBJ1-1	TRBV6-6	CASSPNRQGLNTEAFF	TGTGCCAGCAGTCCAAACAGACAGGGGTTAAACACTGAAGCTTTCTTT
TRBD2	NA	TRBJ2-7	TRBV7-2	CASSLGLAGGDEQYF	TGTGCCAGCAGCTTGGGACTAGCGGGGGGTGACGAGCAGTACTTC
NA	NA	TRBJ1-2	TRBV5-1	CASSSDLEGFNYGYTF	TGCGCCAGCAGCTCAGACCTAGAGGGATTCAACTATGGCTACACCTTC
NA	few	TRBJ2-7	TRBV2	CASEGEGGYEQYF	TGTGCGAGCGAGGGGGAAGGGGGCTACGAGCAGTACTTC
TRBD1	NA	TRBJ2-3	TRBV5-6	CASIRQGATDTQYF	TGTGCCAGCATCCGACAGGGGGCAACAGATACGCAGTATTTT
NA	few	TRBJ2-2	TRBV5-1	CASSLRGRGELFF	TGCGCCAGCAGCCTAAGGGGTCGCGGGGAGCTGTTTTTT
TRBD2	NA	TRBJ2-3	TRBV19	CASSKFPAGSTDTQYF	TGTGCCAGTAGTAAGTTCCCAGCGGGGTCCACAGATACGCAGTATTTT
NA	NA	TRBJ2-5	TRBV14	CASSQYETQYF	TGTGCCAGCAGCCAATATGAGACCCAGTACTTC
TRBD1	NA	TRBJ2-7	TRBV2	CASSEKTGSSYEQYF	TGTGCCAGCAGTGAGAAGACAGGGTCGTCGTACGAGCAGTACTTC
NA	NA	TRBJ1-4	TRBV7-7	CASSPSPYEKLFF	TGTGCCAGCAGCCCTAGCCCTTATGAAAAACTGTTTTTT
NA	NA	TRBJ2-5	TRBV14	CASSRRDSSGTQYF	TGTGCCAGCAGCCGGCGGGACAGCTCGGGAACCCAGTACTTC
NA	once	TRBJ2-3	TRBV7-3	CASSSKQFGDTQYF	TGTGCCAGCAGCTCGAAACAATTTGGAGATACGCAGTATTTT
NA	NA	TRBJ1-2	TRBV2	CASSGQHGYTF	TGTGCCAGCAGCGGACAGCATGGCTACACCTTC
NA	NA	TRBJ2-3	TRBV5-1	CASRGETNTDTQYF	TGCGCCAGCAGGGGAGAGACCAACACAGATACGCAGTATTTT
TRBD2	NA	TRBJ2-5	TRBV11-3	CASKSGGRETQYF	TGTGCCAGCAAATCGGGGGGGCGAGAGACCCAGTACTTC
TRBD1	NA	TRBJ2-7	TRBV5-8	CASSSGTAFLAREQYF	TGTGCCAGCAGCTCGGGGACAGCGTTCCTGGCGCGGGAGCAGTACTTC
TRBD1	large	TRBJ2-1	TRBV2	CASSEWGTGDNEQFF	TGTGCCAGCAGTGAATGGGGGACAGGGGACAATGAGCAGTTCTTC
NA	once	TRBJ2-2	TRBV4-1	CASSQEGGLYTGELFF	TGCGCCAGCAGCCAAGAGGGCGGGCTCTACACCGGGGAGCTGTTTTTT
NA	NA	TRBJ2-3	TRBV7-9	CASSARDFTDTQYF	TGTGCCAGCAGCGCCCGGGACTTTACAGATACGCAGTATTTT
NA	NA	TRBJ2-3	TRBV5-1	CASSINRGGTQYF	TGCGCCAGCAGCATAAACCGGGGAGGTACGCAGTATTTT
NA	NA	TRBJ2-5	TRBV2	CASPGGKETQYF	TGTGCCAGCCCAGGGGGGAAAGAGACCCAGTACTTC
TRBD2	few	TRBJ2-2	TRBV7-9	CASSLPTSLNTGELFF	TGTGCCAGCAGCTTACCGACTAGCCTGAACACCGGGGAGCTGTTTTTT
NA	NA	TRBJ1-1	TRBV9	CASSVTVEAFF	TGTGCCAGCAGCGTTACAGTCGAAGCTTTCTTT
TRBD1	NA	TRBJ2-7	TRBV10-3	CAIRTGGPYEQYF	TGTGCCATCAGGACAGGGGGGCCCTACGAGCAGTACTTC
NA	once	TRBJ1-2	TRBV2	CASSEAVTGTTF	TGTGCCAGCAGTGAGGCCGTAACAGGGACCACCTTC
TRBD2	NA	TRBJ2-1	TRBV2	CASSSAGYNEQFF	TGTGCCAGCAGTTCAGCGGGGTACAATGAGCAGTTCTTC
NA	NA	TRBJ2-3	TRBV5-6	CASSSQGALTDTQYF	TGTGCCAGCAGCTCACAGGGAGCTCTCACAGATACGCAGTATTTT
NA	few	TRBJ2-1	TRBV7-6	CASSLVGGVNEQFF	TGTGCCAGCAGCTTAGTAGGGGGGGTGAATGAGCAGTTCTTC
TRBD2	NA	TRBJ2-2	TRBV6-5	CASSQPGTSTGELFF	TGTGCCAGCAGTCAACCCGGGACTAGCACCGGGGAGCTGTTTTTT
TRBD1	NA	TRBJ2-7	TRBV5-4	CASSSSQGRSYEQYF	TGTGCCAGCAGCTCGTCACAGGGGCGATCCTACGAGCAGTACTTC
TRBD1	NA	TRBJ2-7	TRBV11-2	CASSSGTGYEQYF	TGTGCCAGCAGCTCTGGGACAGGATACGAGCAGTACTTC
NA	few	TRBJ2-2	TRBV27	CASSSYLNIGGELFF	TGTGCCAGCAGTTCCTATCTCAATATCGGCGGGGAGCTGTTTTTT
TRBD2	NA	TRBJ2-1	TRBV11-3	CASSLGGAGGLNEQFF	TGTGCCAGCAGCTTAGGCGGGGCGGGGGGGCTTAATGAGCAGTTCTTC
NA	few	TRBJ1-1	TRBV10-3	CAISESAPEVAFF	TGTGCCATCAGTGAGTCGGCTCCAGAGGTAGCTTTCTTT
NA	NA	TRBJ2-7	TRBV18	CASSRTPGGTYEQYF	TGTGCCAGCTCGCGAACACCAGGGGGGACCTACGAGCAGTACTTC
TRBD2	NA	TRBJ2-5	TRBV9	CASSASGVQETQYF	TGTGCCAGCTCTGCTAGCGGGGTCCAAGAGACCCAGTACTTC
NA	NA	TRBJ2-3	TRBV14	CASSVGGVTQYF	TGTGCCAGCAGCGTAGGGGGGGTTACGCAGTATTTT
TRBD2	once	TRBJ2-5	TRBV10-2	CASQPRAGVWETQYF	TGCGCCAGCCAACCTAGAGCGGGGGTGTGGGAGACCCAGTACTTC
TRBD2	NA	TRBJ2-7	TRBV5-1	CASSLGAGGTYEQYF	TGCGCCAGCAGCTTGGGAGCGGGGGGCACCTACGAGCAGTACTTC
NA	NA	TRBJ1-1	TRBV30	CAWSGQAITEAFF	TGTGCCTGGAGTGGACAGGCGATCACTGAAGCTTTCTTT